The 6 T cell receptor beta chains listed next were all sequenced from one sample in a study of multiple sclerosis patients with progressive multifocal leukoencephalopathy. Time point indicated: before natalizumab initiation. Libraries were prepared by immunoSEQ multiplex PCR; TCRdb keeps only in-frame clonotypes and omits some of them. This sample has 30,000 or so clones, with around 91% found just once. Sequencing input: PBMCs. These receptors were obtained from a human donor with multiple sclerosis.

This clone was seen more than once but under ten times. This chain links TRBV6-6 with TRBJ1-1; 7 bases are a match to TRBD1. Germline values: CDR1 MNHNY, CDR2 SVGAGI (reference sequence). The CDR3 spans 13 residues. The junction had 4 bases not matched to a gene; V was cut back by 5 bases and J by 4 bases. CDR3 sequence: CASSDRVVTEAFF. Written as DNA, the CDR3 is TGTGCCAGCAGTGACAGGGTGGTCACTGAAGCTTTCTTT.

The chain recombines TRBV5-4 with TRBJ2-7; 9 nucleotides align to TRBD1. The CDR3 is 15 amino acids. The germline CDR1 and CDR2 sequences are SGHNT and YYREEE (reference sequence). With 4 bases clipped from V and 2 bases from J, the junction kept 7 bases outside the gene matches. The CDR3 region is CASSLGTGRAYEQYF. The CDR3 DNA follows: TGTGCCAGCAGCCTTGGGACAGGGCGCGCCTACGAGCAGTACTTC.

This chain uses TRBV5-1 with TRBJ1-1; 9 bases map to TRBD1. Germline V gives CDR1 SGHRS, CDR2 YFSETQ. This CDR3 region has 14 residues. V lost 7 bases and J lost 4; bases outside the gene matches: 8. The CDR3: CASSTPGQGTEAFF. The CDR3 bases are TGCGCCAGCTCGACACCGGGACAGGGCACTGAAGCTTTCTTT.

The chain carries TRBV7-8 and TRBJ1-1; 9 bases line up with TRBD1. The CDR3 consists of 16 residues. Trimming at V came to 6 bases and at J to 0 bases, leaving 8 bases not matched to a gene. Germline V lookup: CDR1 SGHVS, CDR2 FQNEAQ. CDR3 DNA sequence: TGTGCCAGCAGGGACAGGGGTTTTGCCATGAACACTGAAGCTTTCTTT. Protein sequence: CASRDRGFAMNTEAFF.

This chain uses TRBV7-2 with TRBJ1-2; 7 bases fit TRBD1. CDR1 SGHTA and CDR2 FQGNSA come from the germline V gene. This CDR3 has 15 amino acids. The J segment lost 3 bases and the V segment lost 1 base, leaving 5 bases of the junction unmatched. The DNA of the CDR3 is TGTGCCAGCAGCTTAGGATCCGGGACAGACTATGGCTACACCTTC. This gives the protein CASSLGSGTDYGYTF. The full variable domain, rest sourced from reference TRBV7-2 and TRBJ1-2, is GAGVSQSPSNKVTEKGKDVELRCDPISGHTALYWYRQSLGQGLEFLIYFQGNSAPDKSGLPSDRFSAERTGGSVSTLTIQRTQQEDSAVYLCASSLGSGTDYGYTFGSGTRLTVV.

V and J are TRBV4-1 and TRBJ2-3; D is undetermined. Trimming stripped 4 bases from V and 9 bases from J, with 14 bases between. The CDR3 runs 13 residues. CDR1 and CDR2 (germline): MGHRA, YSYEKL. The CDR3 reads CASSPILSGTQYF. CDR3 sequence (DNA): TGCGCCAGCAGCCCAATTCTCTCGGGCACGCAGTATTTT.